These T cell receptor beta chains were read from a single sample in a study of CD8+CD57+ T cells in acquired aplastic anemia. From the reads, TCRdb called clonotypes with MiXCR, one entry per CDR3 protein. The data contain 150,000 to 200,000 distinct CDR3 sequences, approximately 43% of them singletons. The sequencing input was sorted CD4+, CD8+, or CD8+CD57+ T cells (not recorded which) from PBMCs. The receptor set was obtained from a human donor in good health. Both conserved end residues are part of each CDR3. Fields, in order: clone size, D gene, J gene, V gene, CDR3 DNA, CDR3 protein. D genes are given only for firm matches. Clone size is given for some rows only: seen once, a few or many times, or a class if the clone is expanded.

abundance: many
d_gene: NA
j_gene: TRBJ2-5
v_gene: TRBV20-1
CDR3nt: TGCAGTGCTAGTCCAGAGACCCAGTACTTC
CDR3aa: CSASPETQYF

abundance: NA
d_gene: NA
j_gene: TRBJ2-2
v_gene: TRBV6-1
CDR3nt: TGTGCCAGCACCAACGGGCACTCGAACACCGGGGGGCTGTTTTTT
CDR3aa: CASTNGHSNTGGLFF

abundance: NA
d_gene: TRBD2
j_gene: TRBJ2-3
v_gene: TRBV9
CDR3nt: TGTGCCAGCAGCGCACAAATAGCGGGAGTGACAGATACGCAGTATTTT
CDR3aa: CASSAQIAGVTDTQYF

abundance: few
d_gene: NA
j_gene: TRBJ2-7
v_gene: TRBV7-2
CDR3nt: TGTGCCAGCAGCTTAATACCTTACGAGCAGTACTTC
CDR3aa: CASSLIPYEQYF

abundance: many
d_gene: NA
j_gene: TRBJ1-2
v_gene: TRBV5-1
CDR3nt: TGCGCCAGCAGTTTGTGCGGCTACACCTTC
CDR3aa: CASSLCGYTF

abundance: many
d_gene: NA
j_gene: TRBJ2-2
v_gene: TRBV2
CDR3nt: TGTGCCAGCAGTGAAGCCCATAGACCCGGGGAGCTGTTTTTT
CDR3aa: CASSEAHRPGELFF

abundance: NA
d_gene: NA
j_gene: TRBJ2-5
v_gene: TRBV19
CDR3nt: TGTGCCAGTAGTAATAGTGTCCCGGAGACCCAGTACTTC
CDR3aa: CASSNSVPETQYF

abundance: many
d_gene: NA
j_gene: TRBJ2-7
v_gene: TRBV20-1
CDR3nt: TGCAGTGCTATACTAGGGGGATCCTACGAGCAGTACTTC
CDR3aa: CSAILGGSYEQYF

abundance: NA
d_gene: NA
j_gene: TRBJ1-2
v_gene: TRBV11-1
CDR3nt: TGTGCCAGCAGCTTAGGCGGGGAAGACGGGTCCTCAAGCTATGGCTACACCTTC
CDR3aa: CASSLGGEDGSSSYGYTF

abundance: few
d_gene: NA
j_gene: TRBJ1-2
v_gene: TRBV6-1
CDR3nt: TGTGCCAGCAAAAGGTGGGTCGGCGGCTACACCTTC
CDR3aa: CASKRWVGGYTF

abundance: many
d_gene: NA
j_gene: TRBJ2-7
v_gene: TRBV20-1
CDR3nt: TGCAGTGCCAGAGGCCCTTCCTACGAGCAGTACTTC
CDR3aa: CSARGPSYEQYF

abundance: many
d_gene: NA
j_gene: TRBJ2-3
v_gene: TRBV7-2
CDR3nt: TGTGCCAGCAGCACATACAACGGGGATACGCAGTATTTT
CDR3aa: CASSTYNGDTQYF

abundance: NA
d_gene: TRBD1
j_gene: TRBJ1-4
v_gene: TRBV15
CDR3nt: TGTGCCACCCGGGACAGGGAAAAACTGTTTTTT
CDR3aa: CATRDREKLFF

abundance: NA
d_gene: TRBD1
j_gene: TRBJ1-1
v_gene: TRBV28
CDR3nt: TGTGCCACCGTCGGAGGGACAGGGGTCACTGAAGCTTTCTTT
CDR3aa: CATVGGTGVTEAFF

abundance: NA
d_gene: NA
j_gene: TRBJ1-6
v_gene: TRBV6-5
CDR3nt: TGTGCCAGCAGTTACACACGTTGGGCTGGTAATTCACCCCTCCACTTT
CDR3aa: CASSYTRWAGNSPLHF

abundance: NA
d_gene: NA
j_gene: TRBJ1-1
v_gene: TRBV5-6
CDR3nt: TGTGCCAGCAGCTTGTCATGGGGTGAAGCTTTCTTT
CDR3aa: CASSLSWGEAFF

abundance: many
d_gene: TRBD2
j_gene: TRBJ2-1
v_gene: TRBV20-1
CDR3nt: TGCAGTGCTACAAAACCGGGACTAGCGGGAGTCGAGCAGTTCTTC
CDR3aa: CSATKPGLAGVEQFF

abundance: NA
d_gene: NA
j_gene: TRBJ2-1
v_gene: TRBV10-3
CDR3nt: TGTGCCACCTCGGCCAGGGGGACTCGGTTCTTTAACAATGAGCAGTTCTTC
CDR3aa: CATSARGTRFFNNEQFF

abundance: NA
d_gene: NA
j_gene: TRBJ1-1
v_gene: TRBV14
CDR3nt: TGTGCCAGCAGCCGAGACGGGGCTACTGAAGCTTTCTTT
CDR3aa: CASSRDGATEAFF

abundance: NA
d_gene: NA
j_gene: TRBJ2-3
v_gene: TRBV5-4
CDR3nt: TGTGCCAGCAGCTTAGGGCAGGAGGCGTCGAGAGGCACGCAGTATTTT
CDR3aa: CASSLGQEASRGTQYF

abundance: few
d_gene: NA
j_gene: TRBJ2-4
v_gene: TRBV13
CDR3nt: TGTGCCAGCAGCTTAGCCGGGGCCAAAAACATTCAGTACTTC
CDR3aa: CASSLAGAKNIQYF

abundance: many
d_gene: NA
j_gene: TRBJ1-4
v_gene: TRBV6-5
CDR3nt: TGTGCCAGCAGTTACTCGACAGCCGAAAAACTGTTTTTT
CDR3aa: CASSYSTAEKLFF

abundance: NA
d_gene: TRBD1
j_gene: TRBJ2-2
v_gene: TRBV29-1
CDR3nt: TGCAGCGTGCCGGGGACAGCGAACACCGGGGAACTGTTTTTT
CDR3aa: CSVPGTANTGELFF

abundance: NA
d_gene: TRBD2
j_gene: TRBJ2-2
v_gene: TRBV20-1
CDR3nt: TGCAGTGCTAGAACCGGGACTAGCTTCGCCGGGGAGCTGTTTTTT
CDR3aa: CSARTGTSFAGELFF

abundance: many
d_gene: NA
j_gene: TRBJ1-6
v_gene: TRBV27
CDR3nt: TGTGCCAGCAGCTTCGACATGAGTAATTCACCCCTCCACTTT
CDR3aa: CASSFDMSNSPLHF

abundance: NA
d_gene: NA
j_gene: TRBJ2-1
v_gene: TRBV15
CDR3nt: TGTGCCAGCAGTTTAGGGGTAAGGGAGCAGTTCTTC
CDR3aa: CASSLGVREQFF

abundance: many
d_gene: TRBD1
j_gene: TRBJ2-7
v_gene: TRBV5-1
CDR3nt: TGCGCCAGCAGCCCGACAGGGAACTACGAGCAGTACTTC
CDR3aa: CASSPTGNYEQYF

abundance: NA
d_gene: TRBD2
j_gene: TRBJ2-1
v_gene: TRBV20-1
CDR3nt: TGCGGTGCTAGAGCGGGAGTGGACGATGAGCAGTTCTTC
CDR3aa: CGARAGVDDEQFF

abundance: NA
d_gene: NA
j_gene: TRBJ2-7
v_gene: TRBV18
CDR3nt: TGTGCCAGCTCACCATCGCTGGCCGCCTACGAGCAGTACTTC
CDR3aa: CASSPSLAAYEQYF